Listed here are 23 T cell receptor beta chains from one sample, sequenced in a study of post-analysis software for immune sequencing data. Unique-molecular-identifier-tagged TCR beta cDNA libraries were used. TCRdb re-called the PCR reads through MiXCR, storing one row per CDR3 protein. The table includes approximately 260,000 distinct CDR3 sequences, 36% detected once. These receptors' antigens are unknown. Study-wide findings and caveats: Among a handful of TRBV segments more frequent in patients than controls were TRBV5-6, TRBV5-1 and TRBV20-1.

Sequencing input: blood. The origin of the receptors is a girl aged 5 to 17 with multiple sclerosis.

Points on this clonotype: It may be a read error: a sequence one base away is much more abundant. DNA of the CDR3: TGTGCCGGCAGCCAATCTCATGGGGCAGACTATGGCTACACCTTC. Its translation is CAGSQSHGADYGYTF. V is TRBV16 and J is TRBJ1-2, with D perhaps TRBD1 (5 bases). Germline CDR1 and CDR2: KGHSY and FQNENV. The CDR3 totals 15 residues.

As for this clonotype: This may be a read error: a much more frequent sequence differs by one nucleotide. The chain is built from TRBV7-9 and TRBJ2-5; D tentatively reads TRBD1 or TRBD2 (5 bases each). CDR1 and CDR2 (germline): SEHNR, FQNEAQ (reference sequence). The CDR3 sequence is 14 residues long. The V and J ends lost 5 bases and 1 base respectively, with 11 bases between them. This CDR3 reads CASSRDGTQETQYF. The CDR3 DNA sequence: TGTGCCAGCAGCAGGGACGGGACCCAAGAGACCCAGTACTTC.

This clonotype has more than one count but fewer than ten. The CDR3 protein is CASSLVSGIGANVLTF. The CDR3 coding sequence is TGTGCCAGCAGCTTAGTGTCCGGAATCGGGGCCAACGTCCTGACTTTC. The rearrangement links TRBV7-9 to TRBJ2-6; unclear D gene. The CDR3 consists of 16 residues. The germline gives CDR1 SEHNR, CDR2 FQNEAQ (reference sequence). Trimming took off 1 base at V and 4 bases at J, with 11 bases between the two ends.

This chain connects TRBV6-5 to TRBJ2-2; 13 bases align to TRBD2. This CDR3 region has 16 residues. Germline V gene sequence: CDR1 MNHEY, CDR2 SVGAGI. Germline trimming cut 5 bases from V and 5 bases from J; bases unmatched to any gene: 5. CDR3 sequence: CASSQGLAGLTGELFF. The DNA for the CDR3 is TGTGCCAGCAGTCAGGGACTAGCGGGGTTAACCGGGGAGCTGTTTTTT.

This clonotype came up many times. This sequence joins TRBV5-1 and TRBJ2-4; TRBD2 is a possible D gene (6 bases). Trimming took off 5 bases at V and 7 bases at J, with 13 bases between the two ends. CDR3 length: 13 residues. Germline V gene sequence: CDR1 SGHRS, CDR2 YFSETQ. Written as DNA, the CDR3 is TGCGCCAGCAGAGACCCCGGAGGGAACATTCAGTACTTC. It is translated as CASRDPGGNIQYF.

The rearrangement uses TRBV4-2 and TRBJ1-1, with D unresolved. Trimming took off 0 bases at V and 4 bases at J, with 12 bases between the two ends. The CDR3 extends over 15 amino acids. Per germline, CDR1 LGHNA and CDR2 YNFKEQ. For the CDR3, the DNA is TGTGCCAGCAGCCAAGACCAGGATCGAAGCACTGAAGCTTTCTTT. Amino acids: CASSQDQDRSTEAFF.

A few counts support this clonotype. CDR3: CASNYRTSGSSTGELFF. CDR3 nucleotides: TGCGCCAGCAACTATCGGACTAGCGGGAGTTCCACCGGGGAGCTGTTTTTT. The rearrangement joins TRBV5-1 to TRBJ2-2; 13 bases align to TRBD2. Unmatched junction bases numbered 9, after V lost 6 bases and J lost 4 bases. The CDR3 sequence is 17 residues long. Germline CDR1 SGHRS, CDR2 YFSETQ.

Concerning this clonotype: This could be a read error, since a much larger clone is one nucleotide away. This chain joins TRBV7-8 and TRBJ2-4; weak D call: TRBD2 (5 bases). V was pared by 5 bases and J by 13 bases, with 15 bases between. The CDR3 contains 12 residues. Germline V gene sequence: CDR1 SGHVS, CDR2 FQNEAQ. The CDR3 DNA sequence: TGTGCCAGCAGCGAGGCGGGCCATGAGCAGTACTTC. Residues: CASSEAGHEQYF.

This clonotype was counted between two and nine times. This chain links TRBV6-2 or TRBV6-3 with TRBJ1-1; no reliable D call. Germline CDR1 is MNHEY and CDR2 is SVGEGT. CDR3 length equals 14 residues. V lost 2 bases to trimming and J lost 5 bases, with 12 bases between them. The DNA for the CDR3 is TGTGCCAGCAGTTACACCTGGCCCGGGACTGAAGCTTTCTTT. As protein: CASSYTWPGTEAFF.

This clonotype was seen repeatedly, ten times or more. The chain links TRBV29-1 to TRBJ2-5; D possibly corresponds to TRBD1 (6 bases). Per germline, CDR1 SQVTM and CDR2 ANQGSEA. This CDR3 comprises 11 residues. Deletions cut 0 bases from V and 13 bases from J, with 12 bases between. Here the CDR3 reads CSVEDQGTGYF. In nucleotides, the CDR3 is TGCAGCGTTGAAGATCAGGGGACGGGGTACTTC.

This clonotype was found many times. The gene calls are TRBV5-6 and TRBJ2-6; possible D gene TRBD2, 7 bases. The germline V gene has CDR1 SGHDT and CDR2 YYEEEE. CDR3 length: 17 amino acids. Trimming took off 6 bases at V and 0 bases at J, with 16 bases between the two ends. Written as DNA, the CDR3 is TGTGCCAGCACCCATTGGGGGGGCACCTCTGGGGCCAACGTCCTGACTTTC. Encoded protein: CASTHWGGTSGANVLTF.

The chain has TRBV11-2 and TRBJ1-4, with D possibly matching TRBD1 (6 bases). This CDR3 has 15 residues. V was shortened by 1 base and J by 11 bases, with 17 bases between the two germline ends. Germline lookup yields CDR1 SGHAT and CDR2 FQNNGV. The CDR3 sequence: CASSLGFGGAQKLFF. The CDR3 coding sequence is TGTGCCAGCAGCTTAGGATTCGGGGGGGCGCAGAAACTGTTTTTT.

J is TRBJ1-1 and V is TRBV6-5, with D perhaps TRBD1 (5 bases). CDR1 is MNHEY and CDR2 is SVGAGI in the germline V gene. The V end lost 7 bases, the J end lost 1 base, and 10 bases lay between the germline ends. The CDR3 spans 13 residues. CDR3 protein: CASKRGPNTEAFF. The CDR3 nucleotides read TGTGCCAGCAAGAGGGGACCGAACACTGAAGCTTTCTTT.

This chain connects TRBV27 to TRBJ2-5; 8 bases fit TRBD2. With the DNA end fitting TRBJ2-7 better, the J assignment may be wrong. CDR1 and CDR2 (germline): MNHEY, SMNVEV (reference sequence). This CDR3 is built from 14 residues. The CDR3 coding sequence is TGTGCCAGCAGTTTCAGCGGGAGCCCTTACGAGCAGTACTTC. As protein: CASSFSGSPYEQYF.

V usage is TRBV7-9 and J usage is TRBJ2-7, with D unclear. CDR1 is SEHNR and CDR2 is FQNEAQ in the germline V gene (reference sequence). The CDR3 has 12 amino acids. The V gene lost 1 base and the J gene lost 6 bases, with 7 bases spanning the gap. The DNA for the CDR3 is TGTGCCAGCAGCTTAGTATGGTCCGAGCAGTACTTC. This gives the protein CASSLVWSEQYF.

The genes are TRBV20-1 and TRBJ1-2; D unresolved. Trimming pared 0 bases from V and 2 bases from J, leaving 7 bases between. CDR3 size: 13 residues. Germline CDR1 and CDR2: DFQATT and SNEGSKA (reference sequence). DNA of the CDR3: TGCAGTGCTAGAGATTTGCAGAACTATGGCTACACCTTC. Translated: CSARDLQNYGYTF.

In regard to this clonotype: This may be a read error, as it is one base from a much larger clone. The chain couples TRBV28 to TRBJ2-3; a weak D match, TRBD1 (6 bases). The CDR3 sequence is 16 residues long. CDR1 is MDHEN and CDR2 is SYDVKM in the germline V gene. The CDR3 nucleotides are TGTGCCAGCAGTCTGAATGGGACACCGGGCACAGGTACGCAGTATTTT. It translates to CASSLNGTPGTGTQYF.

This clonotype was seen only a few times. The chain combines TRBV2 with TRBJ1-2, with D unresolved. From germline, CDR1 is SNHLY and CDR2 FYNNEI. This CDR3 is built from 14 residues. With 3 bases removed from V and 4 bases from J, the gap between germline ends came to 12 bases. The CDR3 protein is CASSEWQIIYGYTF. Written as DNA, the CDR3 is TGTGCCAGCAGTGAGTGGCAGATAATCTATGGCTACACCTTC.

This clonotype was observed at least ten times. V and J are TRBV14 and TRBJ1-2, with 8 bases aligning to TRBD1. V gave up 4 bases and J gave up 0 bases; unmatched junction bases: 7. This CDR3 has 16 amino acids. The germline V gene encodes CDR1 SGHDN and CDR2 FVKESK. The CDR3 loop reads CASSRGQGPSNYGYTF. The CDR3 bases are TGTGCCAGCAGCCGAGGACAGGGCCCTTCTAACTATGGCTACACCTTC.

This clonotype has just a few counts. This may be a read error: a much more frequent sequence differs by one nucleotide. This chain links TRBV29-1 with TRBJ1-5, with 8 bases identical to TRBD1. The junction had 9 bases not matched to a gene; V was cut back by 7 bases and J by 10 bases. The CDR3 length is 12 residues. In germline, CDR1 is SQVTM, CDR2 ANQGSEA. DNA of the CDR3: TGCAGCGGTGGACAGGGCGAGGGACCCCAGCATTTT. The encoded protein is CSGGQGEGPQHF.

This clonotype was found many times. The genes are TRBV24-1 and TRBJ1-2; TRBD1 is a possible D gene (6 bases). CDR3 length: 14 amino acids. The germline V and J ends were trimmed by 4 bases and 7 bases, with 15 bases remaining between them. The V gene's germline CDR1 is KGHDR and CDR2 SFDVKD. The CDR3 coding sequence is TGTGCCACCAGTGACCCTGGTGCAGGGGTTGGCTACACCTTC. It codes for CATSDPGAGVGYTF.

The rearrangement joins TRBV5-1 to TRBJ1-5, with D possibly TRBD1 on 6 matching bases. Germline-derived CDR1 and CDR2 are SGHRS and YFSETQ. Trimming stripped 4 bases from V and 4 bases from J, with 12 bases between. CDR3 length: 14 amino acids. The CDR3 nucleotides read TGCGCCAGCAGCCTACAGGGTGATAATCAGCCCCAGCATTTT. Translated, it gives CASSLQGDNQPQHF.

The chain has TRBV9 and TRBJ1-1, with D perhaps matching TRBD1 (6 bases). The CDR3 consists of 13 residues. Germline loops: CDR1 SGDLS, CDR2 YYNGEE. The ends were cut back, 2 bases at V and 6 bases at J, with 11 bases in the middle. CDR3 protein: CASSVDRRSEAFF. The CDR3 DNA sequence: TGTGCCAGCAGCGTCGACAGGCGCTCTGAAGCTTTCTTT.